This TCR beta chain was obtained from a study of beta chain features in type 1 diabetes. Using CD45RO/CCR7/CD25/CD127/CD95/CD27, CD4+ naive, central memory, regulatory and stem cell-like memory cells were sorted. This clone was seen a handful of times. Its specificity is not known. The investigators reverse transcribed all of the isolated RNA, so they sequenced expressed TCRB transcripts. Here immunoSEQ multiplex PCR was the method, and the copy in TCRdb shows in-frame clones only, minus some. The table has around 350,000 clones, roughly 12% seen once. General observations from the study: Equally in patients and controls, shorter templates might have been favored by PCR.

Germline-derived CDR1 and CDR2 are SGHRS and YFSETQ. Deletions cut 0 bases from V and 5 bases from J, with 6 bases between. CDR3 length: 13 residues. Source material: naive CD4+ T cells from blood. This sequence originates from a man aged 18 to 30 in good health. The V gene is TRBV5-1, the J gene TRBJ2-1; D not certain. DNA of the CDR3: TGCGCCAGCAGCTTGGCCGTAAACAATGAGCAGTTCTTC. It is translated as CASSLAVNNEQFF.